The T cell receptor (beta chain) described here comes from a study of radiotherapy plus CTLA-4 blockade in lung cancer (dated by TCRdb to between 2017 and 2018). A note on the overall study: Objective responses occurred in about 19% of enrolled patients, and 30% to 35% achieved disease control.

Results and caveats for the whole study, not just this receptor: Early dynamic changes in blood T cell clones, together with increased serum interferon-beta after radiation, were reported as the strongest predictors of response. After treatment with radiotherapy and ipilimumab, TCR clones that originated in tumors expanded in peripheral blood.

The CDR3 measures 19 amino acids from cysteine to phenylalanine. Only the CDR3 portion is preserved as DNA: 57 bases, with reading frame beginning at the first base. The germline V gene gives CDR1 as SGHAT and CDR2 as FQNNGV. Clipping removes 5 bases from V and 6 bases from J, with 18 as the unmatched junction base count. As to this clone: No cognate antigen has been identified for it. Base qualities are not provided; no much larger clone lies one nucleotide away.

Library generation was performed with the immunoSEQ multiplex PCR assay. In TCRdb, the immuneACCESS table is reduced to in-frame sequences with V and J assigned. These tables do not hold every clone; where another copy was compared, an unresolved V gene accounts for under half, and the others remain unexplained. Across this sample there are 35,000 to 50,000 clones, with roughly 73% seen only once. The top ten clonotypes cover around 3.4% of the sample. In this study, focal radiation therapy paired with CTLA-4 blockade (ipilimumab) was tested in patients who had chemo-refractory metastatic non-small-cell lung cancer.

The rearrangement joined TRBV11-2 to TRBJ2-1; TRBD2 lines up with 11 middle nucleotides. Sequenced material: peripheral blood, taken from a patient treated with radiotherapy plus ipilimumab. The receptor was derived from a human donor with non-small cell lung cancer who had a complete response to radiotherapy plus ipilimumab. The nucleotide sequence reads TGTGCCAGCAGCATGAGACTAGCGGGGTCCCAACGGTCCGTCAATGAGCAGTTCTTC. Its protein product is CASSMRLAGSQRSVNEQFF.